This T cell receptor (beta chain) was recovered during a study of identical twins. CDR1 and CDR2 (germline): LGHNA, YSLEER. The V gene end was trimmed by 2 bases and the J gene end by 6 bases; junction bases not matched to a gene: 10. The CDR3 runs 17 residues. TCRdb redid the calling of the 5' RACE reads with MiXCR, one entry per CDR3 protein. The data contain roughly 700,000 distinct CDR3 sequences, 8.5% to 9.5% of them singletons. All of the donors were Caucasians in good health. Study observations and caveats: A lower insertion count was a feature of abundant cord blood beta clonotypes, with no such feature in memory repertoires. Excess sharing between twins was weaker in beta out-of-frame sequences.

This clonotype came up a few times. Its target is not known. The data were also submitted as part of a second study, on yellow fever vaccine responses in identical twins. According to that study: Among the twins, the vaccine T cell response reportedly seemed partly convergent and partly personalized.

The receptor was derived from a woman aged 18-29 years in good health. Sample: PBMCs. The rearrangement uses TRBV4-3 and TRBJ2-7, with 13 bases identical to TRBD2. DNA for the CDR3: TGCGCCAGCAGCCAATTTGCTTCGGGACTAGCGGGAAGCGAGCAGTACTTC. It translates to CASSQFASGLAGSEQYF.